This T cell receptor beta chain was sequenced in a study of technical replicates of blood from a few donors. This table comes from immunoSEQ multiplex PCR, and its TCRdb copy is limited to in-frame clones, with some not included. Among tens of thousands of clones, about 94% were seen once, and the ten largest hold under 3%. Germline CDR1 reads SGHRS; CDR2 reads YFSETQ. The V segment lost 1 base and the J segment 4 bases; nucleotides outside the gene matches: 5. The CDR3 loop spans 15 amino acids. Sequencing was performed on PBMCs. The chain is built from TRBV5-1 and TRBJ1-1; 9 positions agree with TRBD1. The TCR comes from a human donor in good health. Some clones in this sample may be carry-over from other donors' samples. Here the CDR3 DNA reads TGCGCCAGCAGCTTGCCGGGGACAGGGATCACTGAAGCTTTCTTT. It specifies CASSLPGTGITEAFF.